The next 20 T cell receptor beta chains were all read from a single sample in a study of early T cells in non-severe SARS-CoV-2 infection. Via MiXCR, TCRdb re-called the 5' RACE reads, giving one row per CDR3 protein. Seen here are fewer than 65,000 distinct CDR3 sequences, 9.3% observed once, and the top ten hold around 14%. The sample taken for sequencing was whole blood. The source of these receptors is an adult who was a healthcare worker with PCR-confirmed SARS-CoV-2 infection or an uninfected control (not recorded which).

V is TRBV28 and J is TRBJ1-1, with a possible D match to TRBD1 (5 bases). Germline assignment: CDR1 MDHEN and CDR2 SYDVKM. CDR3 length equals 11 residues. V was clipped by 5 bases and J by 10 bases, with 11 bases between them. CDR3 residues: CASSPGTTAFF. Here the CDR3 DNA reads TGTGCCAGCAGTCCCGGGACGACAGCTTTCTTT.

The chain joins TRBV28 to TRBJ1-1; D gene unclear. The germline V gene encodes CDR1 MDHEN and CDR2 SYDVKM. CDR3 size: 15 residues. The germline V and J ends were trimmed by 6 bases and 0 bases, with 14 bases remaining between them. In DNA form, the CDR3 reads TGTGCCAGCAGCCGCCCCTCACCCATGAACACTGAAGCTTTCTTT. As protein: CASSRPSPMNTEAFF.

The V gene is TRBV29-1, the J gene TRBJ2-5; 11 positions agree with TRBD1. The V and J ends lost 5 bases and 4 bases, in that order; junction bases with no gene match: 3. The germline gives CDR1 SQVTM, CDR2 ANQGSEA. The CDR3 extends over 13 amino acids. The DNA for the CDR3 is TGCAGCGTTCGGACAGGGGGCTTAGAGACCCAGTACTTC. Residues: CSVRTGGLETQYF.

V and J are TRBV4-1 and TRBJ2-2; D not resolved. The germline V gene encodes CDR1 MGHRA and CDR2 YSYEKL. CDR3 length: 14 amino acids. The V end was cut by 0 bases, the J end by 5 bases, with 7 bases between. The CDR3 DNA follows: TGCGCCAGCAGCCAAGATTGGCGAACCGGGGAGCTGTTTTTT. This sequence encodes CASSQDWRTGELFF.

This clonotype was detected ten times or more. The chain combines TRBV28 with TRBJ2-5; TRBD2 might be the D (6 bases). CDR3 length equals 12 residues. CDR1 is MDHEN and CDR2 is SYDVKM in the germline V gene. The germline V and J ends were trimmed by 2 bases and 5 bases, with 6 bases remaining between them. The DNA of the CDR3 is TGTGCCAGCAGTTTACGGGGGGAGACCCAGTACTTC. It specifies CASSLRGETQYF. Together with reference TRBV28 and TRBJ2-5, the CDR3 gives the full variable domain: DVKVTQSSRYLVKRTGEKVFLECVQDMDHENMFWYRQDPGLGLRLIYFSYDVKMKEKGDIPEGYSVSREKKERFSLILESASTNQTSMYLCASSLRGETQYFGPGTRLLVL.

This clonotype was seen more than once but under ten times. V gene TRBV4-1 combines with J gene TRBJ2-7; D ambiguous. CDR1 and CDR2 from the germline V gene are MGHRA and YSYEKL. This CDR3 region has 14 residues. V was trimmed by 1 base and J by 0 bases, leaving 7 bases between them. The CDR3 protein is CASSQGEYSYEQYF. For the CDR3, the DNA is TGCGCCAGCAGCCAAGGAGAGTACTCCTACGAGCAGTACTTC.

This clonotype was detected many times. The genes are TRBV7-9 and TRBJ1-2; D remains ambiguous. Germline lookup yields CDR1 SEHNR and CDR2 FQNEAQ (reference sequence). The length of the CDR3 is 13 residues. Trimming shortened V by 6 bases and J by 4 bases, and 12 bases separated the two germline ends. CDR3 in amino acids: CASRVGDTYGYTF. The CDR3 DNA sequence: TGTGCCAGCAGGGTGGGAGACACCTATGGCTACACCTTC.

V and J are TRBV10-3 and TRBJ1-6; D is uncertain. Germline V lookup: CDR1 ENHRY, CDR2 SYGVKD. The V and J ends lost 4 bases and 8 bases respectively, with 9 bases between them. This CDR3 has 13 amino acids. CDR3 amino acids: CAISGGRDSPLHF. The CDR3 nucleotides read TGTGCCATCAGTGGCGGCCGAGATTCACCCCTCCACTTT.

This clonotype was seen ten or more times. The CDR3 DNA follows: TGTGCCAGCAGCGAGACAGTCGGACTAGCGGGGATCCGCACAGATACGCAGTATTTT. Translation: CASSETVGLAGIRTDTQYF. The J gene is TRBJ2-3, the V gene TRBV6-2 or TRBV6-3; TRBD2 aligns across 12 bases. Germline trimming cut 6 bases from V and 1 base from J; bases unmatched to any gene: 14. Germline lookup yields CDR1 MNHEY and CDR2 SVGEGT. CDR3 size: 19 residues.

This clonotype came up many times. This sequence joins TRBV12-3 or TRBV12-4 and TRBJ1-1, with a weak D call TRBD1 (5 bases). The CDR3 has 14 amino acids. Trimming took off 3 bases at V and 1 base at J, with 9 bases between the two ends. The CDR3 loop reads CASSFGGKNTEAFF. The CDR3 coding sequence is TGTGCCAGCAGTTTTGGGGGGAAGAACACTGAAGCTTTCTTT.

This clonotype occurred many times. The rearrangement uses TRBV24-1 and TRBJ2-2; no firm D call. The CDR3 contains 16 residues. V gave up 2 bases and J gave up 0 bases, with 9 bases separating them. From germline, CDR1 is KGHDR and CDR2 SFDVKD. In nucleotides, the CDR3 is TGTGCCACCAGTGATTACGGACGTACGAACACCGGGGAGCTGTTTTTT. Encoded protein: CATSDYGRTNTGELFF.

This clonotype was counted many times. V and J are TRBV28 and TRBJ2-7, with 7 bases that match TRBD1. The CDR3 is 16 residues long. Germline V gives CDR1 MDHEN, CDR2 SYDVKM. Germline trimming cut 5 bases from V and 1 base from J; bases unmatched to any gene: 11. The CDR3 bases are TGTGCCAGCAGTCACCCACCCGGGACAGCATCCTACGAGCAGTACTTC. The encoded protein is CASSHPPGTASYEQYF.

About this clonotype: A much larger clone is a single base away; this may be a read error. CDR3 region: CASSRLAGENFQYF. CDR3 nucleotides: TGTGCCAGCAGCCGACTAGCGGGAGAAAACTTTCAGTACTTC. This chain connects TRBV7-2 to TRBJ2-4; 12 bases match TRBD2. The CDR3 has 14 amino acids. Looked up from germline, CDR1 is SGHTA and CDR2 is FQGNSA.

This clonotype was recorded at least ten times. The V call is TRBV5-1, the J call TRBJ2-7, with 7 bases aligning to TRBD1. J lost 1 base, V lost 4 bases, and 5 bases had no gene match. The germline gives CDR1 SGHRS, CDR2 YFSETQ. CDR3 length: 14 amino acids. The CDR3 sequence: CASSPRDSSYEQYF. DNA for the CDR3: TGCGCCAGCAGCCCCCGGGACAGTTCCTACGAGCAGTACTTC.

This clonotype occurred many times. The genes are TRBV11-2 and TRBJ2-1; 8 bases align to TRBD1. This CDR3 region has 15 residues. J gave up 4 bases and V 6 bases, and 8 bases lay outside the gene matches. Germline V gives CDR1 SGHAT, CDR2 FQNNGV. In DNA form, the CDR3 reads TGTGCCAGCAGTCTCGGGACAGGATTTTACAATGAGCAGTTCTTC. The encoded protein is CASSLGTGFYNEQFF.

Ten or more counts support this clonotype. The chain joins TRBV20-1 to TRBJ2-7; TRBD2 is a possible D gene (6 bases). Germline CDR1 reads DFQATT; CDR2 reads SNEGSKA (reference sequence). V was trimmed by 2 bases and J by 0 bases, leaving 11 bases between them. CDR3 length equals 14 residues. Here the CDR3 reads CSARRRGPSYEQYF. The CDR3 bases are TGCAGTGCTAGACGGCGGGGACCCTCCTACGAGCAGTACTTC.

This clonotype has at least ten counts. J is TRBJ1-6 and V is TRBV4-2, with 9 bases aligning to TRBD1. V gave up 4 bases and J gave up 9 bases; unmatched junction bases: 7. Per the germline V gene, CDR1 is LGHNA and CDR2 is YNFKEQ. The CDR3 runs 15 residues. CDR3 sequence reads: CASSRLDRGSSPLHF. CDR3 DNA: TGTGCCAGCAGCCGCCTGGACAGGGGTAGTTCACCCCTCCACTTT.

This clonotype occurred a few times. The V gene is TRBV29-1, the J gene TRBJ2-7; D may be TRBD2 (6 bases). Germline CDR1 is SQVTM and CDR2 is ANQGSEA. This CDR3 has 15 residues. With 0 bases removed from V and 2 bases from J, the gap between germline ends came to 14 bases. CDR3 loop: CSVEEDGSGAYEQYF. The CDR3, as DNA: TGCAGCGTTGAAGAGGATGGTAGCGGAGCCTACGAGCAGTACTTC.

The V call is TRBV7-2, the J call TRBJ2-1, with D possibly being TRBD2 (6 bases). Germline CDR1 reads SGHTA; CDR2 reads FQGNSA. Between the trimmed V and J ends, which lost 1 base and 9 bases, there was a span of 13 bases. The length of the CDR3 is 14 residues. The CDR3 protein is CASSLGLVSPEQFF. CDR3 coding DNA: TGTGCCAGCAGCTTAGGACTAGTGAGTCCTGAGCAGTTCTTC.

Ten or more counts support this clonotype. The chain carries TRBV7-9 and TRBJ1-6, with TRBD1 identical over 9 bases. The germline V gene has CDR1 SEHNR and CDR2 FQNEAQ (reference sequence). After removal of 6 bases from V and 7 bases from J, the junction contained 10 bases not matched to a gene. This CDR3 comprises 16 residues. CDR3 nucleotide sequence: TGTGCCAGCAGGAAGGACCCGGGACAGGGAAATTCACCCCTCCACTTT. Protein sequence: CASRKDPGQGNSPLHF. The full variable domain, rest sourced from reference TRBV7-9 and TRBJ1-6, is DTGVSQNPRHKITKRGQNVTFRCDPISEHNRLYWYRQTLGQGPEFLTYFQNEAQLEKSRLLSDRFSAERPKGSFSTLEIQRTEQGDSAMYLCASRKDPGQGNSPLHFGNGTRLTVT.